The next 23 T cell receptor beta chains were all read from a single sample in a study of cytomegalovirus exposure and HLA in healthy donors. Amplification used 60 Vbeta primers and 13 Jbeta primers. The table came from immunoSEQ multiplex PCR; TCRdb's copy has only in-frame clones and leaves some out. The data hold 100,000 to 150,000 clones, with 70% to 80% observed a single time. Sequencing was done on a sample of PBMCs. Receptor source: a man aged 40-55 years in good health and CMV-seronegative.

The table lists this clone with a few counts. V usage is TRBV4-2 and J usage is TRBJ1-5; 8 bases match TRBD1. J gave up 4 bases and V 1 base, and 3 bases lay outside the gene matches. Germline V lookup: CDR1 LGHNA, CDR2 YNFKEQ. The CDR3 length is 15 residues. Written as DNA, the CDR3 is TGTGCCAGCAGCCAAGGGGGACAGGCTAATCAGCCCCAGCATTTT. As protein: CASSQGGQANQPQHF.

V and J are TRBV6-1 and TRBJ2-7, with 8 bases that match TRBD1. V gave up 6 bases and J gave up 2 bases; unmatched junction bases: 6. This CDR3 spans 14 amino acids. Per the germline V gene, CDR1 is MNHNS and CDR2 is SASEGT. CDR3: CASSYGTGPYEQYF. The DNA for the CDR3 is TGTGCCAGCAGCTACGGGACAGGCCCCTACGAGCAGTACTTC.

The V gene is TRBV4-3, the J gene TRBJ1-5; the D is unclear. There are 13 residues in the CDR3. CDR1 LGHNA and CDR2 YSLEER come from the germline V gene. The V end lost 2 bases, the J end lost 3 bases, and 5 bases lay between the germline ends. The CDR3 protein is CASSQRLNQPQHF. CDR3 DNA: TGCGCCAGCAGCCAACGTCTCAATCAGCCCCAGCATTTT.

This sequence joins TRBV7-9 and TRBJ2-1; the match to TRBD2 covers 16 bases. V trimming: 5 bases; J trimming: 7 bases; junction bases outside the gene matches: 11. In germline, CDR1 is SEHNR, CDR2 FQNEAQ (reference sequence). The CDR3 has 18 residues. The CDR3 nucleotides read TGTGCCAGCAGCCTGGGACTAGCGGGGGGGCATAAGGGGAATGAGCAGTTCTTC. Its protein is CASSLGLAGGHKGNEQFF. The full variable domain, in which reference TRBV7-9 and TRBJ2-1 provide the parts outside the CDR3, is DTGVSQNPRHKITKRGQNVTFRCDPISEHNRLYWYRQTLGQGPEFLTYFQNEAQLEKSRLLSDRFSAERPKGSFSTLEIQRTEQGDSAMYLCASSLGLAGGHKGNEQFFGPGTRLTVL.

This clone has a single count. Germline is not matched at one junction end, which may reflect a read error. The J gene is TRBJ2-3, the V gene TRBV12-5; 8 bases fit TRBD1. The CDR3 extends over 16 amino acids. Germline lookup yields CDR1 LGHNT and CDR2 FRNRAP. The CDR3 nucleotides are TGTGCTAGTGGTTTGGTACAGGGGGGCGTCACAGATGCGCAGTATTTT. Translation gives CASGLVQGGVTDAQYF.

The V call is TRBV28, the J call TRBJ1-4; 7 positions agree with TRBD1. This CDR3 has 16 amino acids. V gave up 5 bases and J gave up 1 base; unmatched junction bases: 7. Germline V gives CDR1 MDHEN, CDR2 SYDVKM. The CDR3 region is CASSPTGFGTNEKLFF. The CDR3 nucleotides read TGTGCCAGCAGTCCGACAGGGTTTGGAACTAATGAAAAACTGTTTTTT.

V gene TRBV15 combines with J gene TRBJ2-7, with TRBD1 as a possible D gene (5 bases). Per the germline V gene, CDR1 is LNHNV and CDR2 is YYDKDF (reference sequence). The CDR3 runs to 13 residues. The V end was cut by 4 bases, the J end by 6 bases, with 13 bases between. Here the CDR3 reads CATSINDRGEQYF. CDR3 sequence (DNA): TGTGCCACCAGCATAAACGACAGAGGCGAGCAGTACTTC.

J is TRBJ2-7 and V is TRBV19, with 7 nucleotides matching TRBD1. V lost 5 bases and J lost 2; bases outside the gene matches: 12. This CDR3 has 16 amino acids. The germline CDR1 and CDR2 sequences are LNHDA and SQIVND (reference sequence). The CDR3 here is CASSPRQGAPTYEQYF. The CDR3 coding sequence is TGTGCCAGTAGTCCTCGACAGGGAGCTCCTACCTACGAGCAGTACTTC. The full variable domain, completed using reference TRBV19 and TRBJ2-7, is DGGITQSPKYLFRKEGQNVTLSCEQNLNHDAMYWYRQDPGQGLRLIYYSQIVNDFQKGDIAEGYSVSREKKESFPLTVTSAQKNPTAFYLCASSPRQGAPTYEQYFGPGTRLTVT.

J is TRBJ1-5 and V is TRBV2; D perhaps matches TRBD1 (6 bases). The V and J ends lost 3 bases and 4 bases respectively, with 10 bases between them. CDR1 and CDR2 (germline): SNHLY, FYNNEI. This CDR3 is 14 amino acids long. CDR3 sequence (DNA): TGTGCCAGCAGTGAGAGGACAGCTAATCAGCCCCAGCATTTT. Amino acids: CASSERTANQPQHF.

The CDR3: CASSPYGYAYNEQFF. The DNA of the CDR3 is TGTGCCAGCTCACCATACGGGTACGCCTACAATGAGCAGTTCTTC. The chain combines TRBV18 with TRBJ2-1; D uncertain. This CDR3 region has 15 residues. Trimming left V 2 bases short and J 2 bases short, with 10 bases between. Germline V gene lookup returns CDR1 KGHSH and CDR2 LQKENI.

The gene calls are TRBV4-1 and TRBJ2-7, with 7 nucleotides matching TRBD1. In germline, CDR1 is MGHRA, CDR2 YSYEKL. The CDR3 is made up of 14 amino acids. Trimming removed 4 bases from V and 5 bases from J; junction bases left unmatched: 8. The CDR3 nucleotides read TGCGCCAGCAGCCGATACGGGACAGCAGACGAGCAGTACTTC. Translating gives CASSRYGTADEQYF.

This clone was detected only a few times. The chain is built from TRBV4-3 and TRBJ2-7, with 8 bases that match TRBD1. The trim removed 2 bases at V and 2 bases at J, leaving 5 bases unmatched. The CDR3 length is 15 residues. Germline assignment: CDR1 LGHNA and CDR2 YSLEER. The CDR3 is CASSQYRGITYEQYF. Written as DNA, the CDR3 is TGCGCCAGCAGCCAATACAGGGGGATCACCTACGAGCAGTACTTC.

The chain has TRBV13 and TRBJ1-2, with 8 bases aligning to TRBD1. V was pared by 5 bases and J by 2 bases, with 7 bases of the junction left unmatched. The germline V gene has CDR1 PRHDT and CDR2 FYEKMQ (reference sequence). The CDR3 is 15 residues long. The CDR3 DNA reads as TGTGCCAGCAGCGCTCGCCGACAGGGGAACTATGGCTACACCTTC. Its protein product is CASSARRQGNYGYTF.

The chain links TRBV11-2 to TRBJ2-5, with TRBD2 matching 12 bases. Germline assignment: CDR1 SGHAT and CDR2 FQNNGV. This CDR3 spans 15 amino acids. V was clipped by 4 bases and J by 5 bases; unmatched bases: 5. Here the CDR3 DNA reads TGTGCCAGCAGCTCCAGACTAGCGGGGGAGGAGACCCAGTACTTC. This sequence encodes CASSSRLAGEETQYF.

About this clone itself: The junction shows a germline mismatch at one end, possibly a read error. CDR3 nucleotides: TGTGCCAGCAGCGATCCAGGGGCCTACGGGCAGTACTTC. Residues: CASSDPGAYGQYF. J is TRBJ2-7 and V is TRBV13; a weak D match, TRBD1 (6 bases). In germline, CDR1 is PRHDT, CDR2 FYEKMQ (reference sequence). This CDR3 has 13 amino acids.

The rearrangement links TRBV29-1 to TRBJ1-1; maybe TRBD1 (5 bases). The ends were cut back, 6 bases at V and 4 bases at J, with 12 bases in the middle. The CDR3 is 12 amino acids. The germline gives CDR1 SQVTM, CDR2 ANQGSEA. The CDR3 sequence is CSVFRDLTEAFF. In DNA, the CDR3 is TGCAGCGTATTCAGGGATCTCACTGAAGCTTTCTTT.

This chain links TRBV7-3 with TRBJ2-1, with TRBD2 matching 9 bases. Germline CDR1 is SGHTA and CDR2 is FQGTGA. After removal of 2 bases from V and 9 bases from J, the junction contained 8 bases not matched to a gene. The CDR3 runs 15 residues. This CDR3 is CASSLGGGGAFEQFF. DNA of the CDR3: TGTGCCAGCAGCTTAGGCGGCGGGGGGGCGTTTGAGCAGTTCTTC.

This clone was detected only a few times. This chain links TRBV19 with TRBJ1-1, with a tentative D call TRBD1 (5 bases). CDR1 and CDR2 from the germline V gene are LNHDA and SQIVND (reference sequence). The CDR3 consists of 15 residues. Trimming took off 3 bases at V and 3 bases at J, with 14 bases between the two ends. The CDR3 DNA follows: TGTGCCAGTAGTATTTTAGGGGCTACGGACACTGAAGCTTTCTTT. Translating gives CASSILGATDTEAFF.

V usage is TRBV19 and J usage is TRBJ1-1; D is uncertain. CDR1 and CDR2 from the germline V gene are LNHDA and SQIVND (reference sequence). V lost 6 bases and J 0 bases, leaving 8 bases between the germline ends. This CDR3 comprises 13 residues. CDR3 residues: CASSPGMNTEAFF. CDR3 nucleotide sequence: TGTGCCAGTAGCCCGGGGATGAACACTGAAGCTTTCTTT. The whole variable domain, filled in from reference TRBV19 and TRBJ1-1, reads DGGITQSPKYLFRKEGQNVTLSCEQNLNHDAMYWYRQDPGQGLRLIYYSQIVNDFQKGDIAEGYSVSREKKESFPLTVTSAQKNPTAFYLCASSPGMNTEAFFGQGTRLTVV.

The V gene is TRBV2, the J gene TRBJ1-5, with a tentative D call TRBD1 (5 bases). Per the germline V gene, CDR1 is SNHLY and CDR2 is FYNNEI. The ends were cut back, 0 bases at V and 4 bases at J, with 7 bases in the middle. The CDR3 is made up of 14 amino acids. CDR3 loop: CASSEAGGNQPQHF. The DNA for the CDR3 is TGTGCCAGCAGTGAAGCGGGGGGGAATCAGCCCCAGCATTTT.

The J gene is TRBJ2-5, the V gene TRBV27; D remains ambiguous. Germline CDR1 is MNHEY and CDR2 is SMNVEV (reference sequence). The CDR3 length is 13 residues. V dropped 5 bases and J dropped 1 base, with 8 bases sitting between them. The CDR3 DNA follows: TGTGCCAGCAGTGTCTGGGCCCAAGAGACCCAGTACTTC. Protein sequence: CASSVWAQETQYF.

V is TRBV11-1 and J is TRBJ2-3, with TRBD1 as a possible D gene (5 bases). V lost 5 bases and J 0 bases, leaving 12 bases between the germline ends. The CDR3 length is 15 residues. Per germline, CDR1 SGHAT and CDR2 FQDESV (reference sequence). Here the CDR3 DNA reads TGTGCCAGCAGCCAACAGGCAGTGAGCACAGATACGCAGTATTTT. This encodes CASSQQAVSTDTQYF.

The rearrangement joins TRBV6-7 to TRBJ1-5, with TRBD1 as a possible D gene (6 bases). TRBV6-7 is recorded as an ORF, its role being uncertain. V shed 0 bases and J shed 3 bases, with 24 bases lying between them. The CDR3 is 20 residues long. The CDR3 DNA sequence: TGTGCCAGCAGTTACTCCGGCAGACAGGAAAATACTAAGGACAATCAGCCCCAGCATTTT. This translates into CASSYSGRQENTKDNQPQHF.